This T cell receptor beta chain stems from a study of T cells after yellow fever vaccination. Study-level findings and limits: When the response was secondary, it was weaker but reached its peak faster, day 5 versus 15.

The V gene's germline CDR1 is MNHEY and CDR2 SMNVEV (reference sequence). V lost 0 bases to trimming and J lost 4 bases, with 6 bases between them. There are 13 residues in the CDR3. This clonotype was seen ten or more times. The antigen is undetermined. TCRdb reprocessed the 5' RACE reads with MiXCR, giving one entry per CDR3 protein. The top ten clones hold 25% to 30% of a sample with roughly 49,000 distinct CDR3 sequences, approximately 7% of them seen once. The origin of this receptor is a man between 18 and 29 years old who received the YFV17D yellow fever vaccine. The starting material was CD8+ T cells sorted from PBMCs, obtained less than 18 days after the first yellow fever vaccination. This chain links TRBV27 with TRBJ2-5; D unclear. In nucleotides, the CDR3 is TGTGCCAGCAGTTTATCGCAAGGAGAGACCCAGTACTTC. Protein product: CASSLSQGETQYF.